This T cell receptor (beta chain) was observed in a study of CXCR3-negative and CXCR3-positive naive CD8 T cells. Study-level results: For memory CD8+ cells diversity was much lower, but both naive subsets had comparably high diversity. Naive cells positive for CXCR3 carried more hydrophobic TRB CDR3s than CXCR3-negative ones.

Libraries of TRB cDNA were made by 5' RACE and carried UMIs. TCRdb reprocessed the 5' RACE reads and reports one entry per CDR3 protein, with no DNA. The sample data list some 120,000 distinct CDR3 sequences. Germline lookup yields CDR1 DFQATT and CDR2 SNEGSKA (reference sequence). The CDR3 covers 12 residues. Comment on this clonotype: Its antigen is currently unknown.

The rearrangement uses TRBV20-1 and TRBJ2-7. The sample consisted of naive CXCR3+ CD8+ T cells from blood. Subset indicated: CD45RO-CCR7+CD27+CD95- naive CD8+ T cells expressing CXCR3 (TNR3+). The clonotype was recovered from a human donor in good health. Some clones in this sample may be carry-over from other donors' samples. Here the CDR3 reads CSARWQSYEQYF.